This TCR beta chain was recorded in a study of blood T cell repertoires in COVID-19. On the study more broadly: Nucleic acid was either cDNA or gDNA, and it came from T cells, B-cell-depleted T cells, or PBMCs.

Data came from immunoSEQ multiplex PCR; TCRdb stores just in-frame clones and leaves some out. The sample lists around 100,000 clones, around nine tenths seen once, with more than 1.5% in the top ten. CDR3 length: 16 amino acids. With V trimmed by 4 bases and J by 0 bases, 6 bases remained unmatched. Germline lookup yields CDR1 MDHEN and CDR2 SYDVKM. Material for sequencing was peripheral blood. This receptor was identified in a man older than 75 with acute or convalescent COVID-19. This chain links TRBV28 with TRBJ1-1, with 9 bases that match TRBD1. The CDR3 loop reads CASSSHRGRMNTEAFF. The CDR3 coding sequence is TGTGCCAGCAGTTCCCACAGGGGGCGCATGAACACTGAAGCTTTCTTT. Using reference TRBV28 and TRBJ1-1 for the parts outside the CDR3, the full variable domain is DVKVTQSSRYLVKRTGEKVFLECVQDMDHENMFWYRQDPGLGLRLIYFSYDVKMKEKGDIPEGYSVSREKKERFSLILESASTNQTSMYLCASSSHRGRMNTEAFFGQGTRLTVV.